These 32 T cell receptor beta chains were sequenced from one sample in a study of blood T cell repertoires in COVID-19. Assay: immunoSEQ multiplex PCR; the TCRdb copy retains only in-frame clones and omits some. This repertoire shows some 58,000 clones, 70% to 90% found once; its top ten account for roughly 1.2%. Input material: peripheral blood. The source of these receptors is a man aged 40-49 years with acute or convalescent COVID-19.

The rearrangement uses TRBV9 and TRBJ2-5; 9 bases fit TRBD2. CDR3 length: 17 amino acids. Germline-derived CDR1 and CDR2 are SGDLS and YYNGEE. V dropped 0 bases and J dropped 1; count of bases not matched to a gene: 7. In nucleotides, the CDR3 is TGTGCCAGCAGCGTAGTTGCGGGGGGGGTAATCCAAGAGACCCAGTACTTC. Translating gives CASSVVAGGVIQETQYF.

This chain connects TRBV7-2 to TRBJ1-6; 8 bases match TRBD1. The CDR3 covers 15 residues. CDR1 SGHTA and CDR2 FQGNSA come from the germline V gene. J gave up 8 bases and V 5 bases, and 8 bases lay outside the gene matches. CDR3 nucleotide sequence: TGTGCCAGCAGCCAAACAGGGGGGGAGTATTCACCCCTCCACTTT. As protein: CASSQTGGEYSPLHF.

CDR3 in amino acids: CASSARDTKSSGANVLTF. In DNA, the CDR3 is TGTGCCAGCAGCGCCCGGGACACCAAATCCTCTGGGGCCAACGTCCTGACTTTC. The chain uses TRBV9 and TRBJ2-6, with D perhaps TRBD1 (6 bases). Trimming cost V 3 bases and J 0 bases, with 16 bases left between them. In germline, CDR1 is SGDLS, CDR2 YYNGEE. The CDR3 sequence is 18 residues long. The variable domain in full, completed from reference TRBV9 and TRBJ2-6, reads DSGVTQTPKHLITATGQRVTLRCSPRSGDLSVYWYQQSLDQGLQFLIQYYNGEERAKGNILERFSAQQFPDLHSELNLSSLELGDSALYFCASSARDTKSSGANVLTFGAGSRLTVL.

The J gene is TRBJ2-7, the V gene TRBV6-2 or TRBV6-3, with 11 positions matching TRBD1. Losses at the gene ends were 4 bases for V and 5 bases for J; bases not matched to a gene: 10. Germline assignment: CDR1 MNHEY and CDR2 SVGEGT. The CDR3 spans 16 residues. The CDR3 loop reads CASSFRTGGLVDEQYF. In DNA, the CDR3 is TGTGCCAGCAGTTTCCGGACAGGGGGCCTAGTCGACGAGCAGTACTTC.

The genes are TRBV9 and TRBJ2-5, with TRBD1 matching 11 bases. V shed 2 bases and J 4 bases; nucleotides not matched to a gene: 7. Per germline, CDR1 SGDLS and CDR2 YYNGEE. This CDR3 has 16 residues. DNA for the CDR3: TGTGCCAGCAGCGTGGGGACAGGGGGATATGGAGAGACCCAGTACTTC. This codes for CASSVGTGGYGETQYF.

The chain carries TRBV4-1 and TRBJ2-7; 11 nucleotides agree with TRBD1. The CDR3 runs to 17 residues. V trimming: 2 bases; J trimming: 0 bases; junction bases outside the gene matches: 6. Germline V lookup: CDR1 MGHRA, CDR2 YSYEKL. The CDR3 spells CASSQRSGTGGSYEQYF. The DNA of the CDR3 is TGCGCCAGCAGCCAACGGTCCGGGACAGGGGGCTCCTACGAGCAGTACTTC.

This clone was counted only a few times. This chain joins TRBV11-2 and TRBJ1-1; D remains ambiguous. From germline, CDR1 is SGHAT and CDR2 FQNNGV. The CDR3 extends over 13 amino acids. Trimming shortened V by 4 bases and J by 5 bases, and 11 bases separated the two germline ends. The CDR3 bases are TGTGCCAGCAGCTCCAGCCCGAGGACTGAAGCTTTCTTT. As protein: CASSSSPRTEAFF.

The V call is TRBV7-6, the J call TRBJ2-2; the match to TRBD1 covers 8 bases. The CDR3 loop spans 16 amino acids. The V gene's germline CDR1 is SGHVS and CDR2 FNYEAQ. After removal of 4 bases from V and 2 bases from J, the junction contained 6 bases not matched to a gene. The CDR3 DNA sequence: TGTGCCAGCAGCTCTGGACAGGGTAAAAACACCGGGGAGCTGTTTTTT. It encodes CASSSGQGKNTGELFF.

This chain connects TRBV4-1 to TRBJ2-2, with TRBD2 as a possible D gene (6 bases). This CDR3 comprises 16 residues. Germline V gene sequence: CDR1 MGHRA, CDR2 YSYEKL. V was trimmed by 1 base and J by 5 bases, leaving 14 bases between them. This chain's CDR3 is CASSQAPGGWTGELFF. The CDR3 nucleotides are TGCGCCAGCAGCCAAGCCCCCGGGGGATGGACCGGGGAGCTGTTTTTT.

This rearrangement joins TRBV6-5 to TRBJ1-2, with TRBD1 matching over 7 bases. The CDR3 length is 15 residues. Germline V gene lookup returns CDR1 MNHEY and CDR2 SVGAGI. V shed 10 bases, J shed 1 base, and the junction held 12 bases outside the gene matches. CDR3 in DNA: TGTGCCACACAGGGGAGAAGTGGGCTTAACTATGGCTACACCTTC. Its translation: CATQGRSGLNYGYTF.

The chain links TRBV9 to TRBJ2-2; the match to TRBD1 covers 10 bases. In germline, CDR1 is SGDLS, CDR2 YYNGEE. The CDR3 consists of 19 residues. V was pared by 3 bases and J by 3 bases, with 14 bases of the junction left unmatched. The CDR3 DNA is TGTGCCAGCAGCGGAAGACAGGGGGCCCTGTTGTTGGACACCGGGGAGCTGTTTTTT. This gives the protein CASSGRQGALLLDTGELFF. The variable domain in full, completed from reference TRBV9 and TRBJ2-2, reads DSGVTQTPKHLITATGQRVTLRCSPRSGDLSVYWYQQSLDQGLQFLIQYYNGEERAKGNILERFSAQQFPDLHSELNLSSLELGDSALYFCASSGRQGALLLDTGELFFGEGSRLTVL.

J is TRBJ2-1 and V is TRBV11-2, with a possible D match to TRBD1 (6 bases). Germline V gene sequence: CDR1 SGHAT, CDR2 FQNNGV. The V end lost 7 bases, the J end lost 4 bases, and 14 bases lay between the germline ends. The CDR3 loop spans 14 amino acids. CDR3 protein: CASIRDMGYNEQFF. The DNA for the CDR3 is TGTGCCAGCATTCGGGACATGGGTTACAATGAGCAGTTCTTC.

This clone was seen only a few times. The gene calls are TRBV6-1 and TRBJ1-1; 10 bases fit TRBD1. This CDR3 is built from 15 residues. V shed 3 bases and J 6 bases; nucleotides not matched to a gene: 7. Looked up from germline, CDR1 is MNHNS and CDR2 is SASEGT. CDR3 protein: CASSDGTGVWAEAFF. CDR3 nucleotides: TGTGCCAGCAGTGACGGGACAGGGGTTTGGGCTGAAGCTTTCTTT.

This CDR3 reads CASSLDFPGLHPGNTIYF. CDR3 DNA sequence: TGTGCCAGCAGCTTAGATTTTCCAGGGCTTCATCCCGGAAACACCATATATTTT. V and J are TRBV11-2 and TRBJ1-3; TRBD1 is a possible D gene (5 bases). Germline V lookup: CDR1 SGHAT, CDR2 FQNNGV. The CDR3 consists of 18 residues. V was pared by 0 bases and J by 4 bases, with 19 bases between.

This clone has just one count. The chain carries TRBV5-5 and TRBJ1-4; 7 bases match TRBD1. Germline trimming cut 0 bases from V and 5 bases from J; bases unmatched to any gene: 13. The germline gives CDR1 SGHKS, CDR2 YYEKEE (reference sequence). CDR3 size: 18 residues. The CDR3 spells CASSLAITGAGSNEKLFF. As DNA, the CDR3 is TGTGCCAGCAGCTTGGCGATTACAGGGGCGGGCAGCAATGAAAAACTGTTTTTT.

The chain links TRBV15 to TRBJ2-5; TRBD1 might be the D (5 bases). CDR3 length equals 14 residues. CDR1 LNHNV and CDR2 YYDKDF come from the germline V gene (reference sequence). The germline V and J ends were trimmed by 1 base and 7 bases, with 13 bases remaining between them. As DNA, the CDR3 is TGTGCCACCAGCAGAGGGCAGGGTGGGGTGACCCAGTACTTC. Translated: CATSRGQGGVTQYF.

Concerning this clone: The CDR3 does not close with the conserved phenylalanine or tryptophan, likely indicating a read error. No DNA is shown, since the ends of the CDR3 on it are uncertain; the CDR3 is the one TCRdb lists. The gene calls are TRBV27 and TRBJ1-2; the table's D gene call, TRBD1, was not cross checked with the DNA. The CDR3 region is 11 residues in length, termini included. Germline V gene data show CDR1 as MNHEY and CDR2 as SMNVEV (reference sequence). CDR3 protein: CASSLPRDSWP.

The table lists this clone with a count of one. This chain links TRBV6-5 with TRBJ1-4, with D possibly matching TRBD1 (5 bases). The CDR3 contains 15 residues. Trimming shortened V by 5 bases and J by 10 bases, and 20 bases separated the two germline ends. Germline CDR1 MNHEY, CDR2 SVGAGI. The CDR3 here is CASSPISGTSGKLFF. CDR3 in DNA: TGTGCCAGCAGTCCAATCTCCGGGACTAGCGGAAAACTGTTTTTT.

The chain joins TRBV7-2 to TRBJ2-2; 8 nucleotides align to TRBD1. The CDR3 is 16 residues long. The germline V gene has CDR1 SGHTA and CDR2 FQGNSA. J lost 4 bases, V lost 5 bases, and 9 bases had no gene match. Written as DNA, the CDR3 is TGTGCCAGCAGCCCCAGGGGGCGAGGGTTCACCGGGGAGCTGTTTTTT. Its protein is CASSPRGRGFTGELFF.

V gene TRBV11-3 combines with J gene TRBJ2-7; D gene uncertain. Trimming took 2 bases from V and 0 from J, leaving 11 bases between them. This CDR3 is built from 15 residues. In germline, CDR1 is SGHNT, CDR2 YENEEA. The CDR3 DNA sequence: TGTGCCAGCAGCTTAATTGCCGCGAGCTCCTACGAGCAGTACTTC. This codes for CASSLIAASSYEQYF.

CDR3 region: CASSLIRVALGNTEAFF. In DNA, the CDR3 is TGTGCCAGCAGCTTGATCAGGGTAGCTCTCGGGAACACTGAAGCTTTCTTT. The chain has TRBV11-2 and TRBJ1-1; D perhaps matches TRBD1 (5 bases). The CDR3 is 17 amino acids. The V end lost 3 bases, the J end lost 1 base, and 18 bases lay between the germline ends. CDR1 SGHAT and CDR2 FQNNGV come from the germline V gene.

The J gene is TRBJ1-1, the V gene TRBV19; TRBD1 might be the D (5 bases). Germline V gene sequence: CDR1 LNHDA, CDR2 SQIVND (reference sequence). Trimming took 5 bases from V and 8 from J, leaving 12 bases between them. CDR3 length: 12 residues. CDR3 loop: CASSARGGEAFF. CDR3 nucleotides: TGTGCCAGTAGTGCCCGGGGGGGAGAAGCTTTCTTT.

This clone was seen only once. The chain is built from TRBV5-1 and TRBJ2-5; 8 nucleotides agree with TRBD2. Germline lookup yields CDR1 SGHRS and CDR2 YFSETQ. The V segment lost 3 bases and the J segment 1 base; nucleotides outside the gene matches: 2. The CDR3 has 14 residues. The CDR3 reads CASSSSGGQETQYF. In nucleotides, the CDR3 is TGCGCCAGCAGCTCGAGCGGGGGCCAAGAGACCCAGTACTTC.

The chain uses TRBV19 and TRBJ1-1, with 9 bases lining up with TRBD1. The CDR3 runs 18 residues. Germline V gene data show CDR1 as LNHDA and CDR2 as SQIVND (reference sequence). The trim removed 4 bases at V and 0 bases at J, leaving 12 bases unmatched. The CDR3 region is CASSSLPGQGGMNTEAFF. As DNA, the CDR3 is TGTGCCAGTAGTAGTCTACCGGGACAGGGTGGAATGAACACTGAAGCTTTCTTT.

The chain carries TRBV7-6 and TRBJ1-2, with unresolved D. Germline CDR1 SGHVS, CDR2 FNYEAQ. This CDR3 is built from 17 residues. Trimming took 1 base from V and 0 from J, leaving 15 bases between them. The CDR3 DNA reads TGTGCCAGCAGCTTAGGCTCGGTGAGAGAGGCTAACTATGGCTACACCTTC. Amino acid sequence: CASSLGSVREANYGYTF.

The J gene is TRBJ2-2, the V gene TRBV11-1, with D possibly matching TRBD1 (6 bases). V lost 4 bases and J lost 11, with 11 bases in between. The CDR3 runs 12 residues. From germline, CDR1 is SGHAT and CDR2 FQDESV (reference sequence). CDR3 nucleotides: TGTGCCAGCAGCTCCAACAGGGATGAGCTGTTTTTT. Its translation is CASSSNRDELFF.

The chain has TRBV7-8 and TRBJ1-4; D unclear. The CDR3 is made up of 14 amino acids. In germline, CDR1 is SGHVS, CDR2 FQNEAQ. V was clipped by 2 bases and J by 0 bases, with 4 bases between them. The DNA for the CDR3 is TGTGCCAGCAGCTTACTCTCAACTAATGAAAAACTGTTTTTT. Residues: CASSLLSTNEKLFF.

This sequence joins TRBV7-9 and TRBJ1-1, with 11 positions matching TRBD1. Germline CDR1 SEHNR, CDR2 FQNEAQ (reference sequence). Trimming at V came to 5 bases and at J to 11 bases, leaving 10 bases not matched to a gene. This CDR3 has 14 residues. CDR3 in DNA: TGTGCCAGCAGCCCGGACAGGGGGCAACGGCATGCTTTCTTT. As protein: CASSPDRGQRHAFF.

V and J are TRBV30 and TRBJ1-1, with no clear D. This CDR3 comprises 14 residues. Germline CDR1 GTSNPN, CDR2 SVGIG (reference sequence). Trimming stripped 2 bases from V and 0 bases from J, with 10 bases between. The CDR3, as DNA: TGTGCCTGGAGTCCCGGTGGTATGAACACTGAAGCTTTCTTT. The encoded protein is CAWSPGGMNTEAFF. The full variable domain, completed using reference TRBV30 and TRBJ1-1, is SQTIHQWPATLVQPVGSPLSLECTVEGTSNPNLYWYRQAAGRGLQLLFYSVGIGQISSEVPQNLSASRPQDRQFILSSKKLLLSDSGFYLCAWSPGGMNTEAFFGQGTRLTVV.

The V gene is TRBV19, the J gene TRBJ2-2, with D maybe TRBD1 (5 bases). Deletions cut 2 bases from V and 8 bases from J, with 18 bases between. Germline V lookup: CDR1 LNHDA, CDR2 SQIVND (reference sequence). The CDR3 is 16 amino acids. The CDR3 bases are TGTGCCAGTAGTATACTGGACAAGGGTGGATTGGGGGAGCTGTTTTTT. Its translation: CASSILDKGGLGELFF.

The chain combines TRBV30 with TRBJ2-2; D is uncertain. The germline CDR1 and CDR2 sequences are GTSNPN and SVGIG (reference sequence). Trimming shortened V by 0 bases and J by 4 bases, and 6 bases separated the two germline ends. This CDR3 contains 13 residues. DNA of the CDR3: TGTGCCTGGAGTGTAATGCGCACCGGGGAGCTGTTTTTT. This codes for CAWSVMRTGELFF.

This rearrangement joins TRBV6-1 to TRBJ1-3; D remains unclear. The CDR3 has 16 amino acids. V gave up 4 bases and J gave up 0 bases, with 13 bases separating them. The germline V gene encodes CDR1 MNHNS and CDR2 SASEGT. The CDR3 coding sequence is TGTGCCAGCAGTGCGGGCAGACTAAGCTCTGGAAACACCATATATTTT. This translates into CASSAGRLSSGNTIYF.